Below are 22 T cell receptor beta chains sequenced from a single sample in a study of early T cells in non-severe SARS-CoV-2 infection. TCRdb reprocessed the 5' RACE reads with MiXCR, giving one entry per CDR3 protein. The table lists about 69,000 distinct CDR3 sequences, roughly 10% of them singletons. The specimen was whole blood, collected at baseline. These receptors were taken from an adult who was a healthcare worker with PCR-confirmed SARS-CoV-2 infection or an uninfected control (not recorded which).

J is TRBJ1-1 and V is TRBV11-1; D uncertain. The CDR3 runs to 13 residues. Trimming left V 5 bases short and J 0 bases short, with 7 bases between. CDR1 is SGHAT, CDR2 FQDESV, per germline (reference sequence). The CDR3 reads CASSIQLNTEAFF. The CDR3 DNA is TGTGCCAGCAGCATACAGCTGAACACTGAAGCTTTCTTT.

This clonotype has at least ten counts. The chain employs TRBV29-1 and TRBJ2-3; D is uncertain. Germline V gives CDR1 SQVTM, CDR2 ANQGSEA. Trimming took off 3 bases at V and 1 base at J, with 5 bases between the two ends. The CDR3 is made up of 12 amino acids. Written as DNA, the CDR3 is TGCAGCGTTGACGGCGGCACAGATACGCAGTATTTT. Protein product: CSVDGGTDTQYF.

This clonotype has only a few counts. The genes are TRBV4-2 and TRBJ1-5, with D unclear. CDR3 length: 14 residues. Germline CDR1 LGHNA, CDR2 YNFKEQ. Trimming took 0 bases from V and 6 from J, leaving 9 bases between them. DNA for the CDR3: TGTGCCAGCAGCCAAGAACGTGGGCGTCAGCCCCAGCATTTT. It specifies CASSQERGRQPQHF.

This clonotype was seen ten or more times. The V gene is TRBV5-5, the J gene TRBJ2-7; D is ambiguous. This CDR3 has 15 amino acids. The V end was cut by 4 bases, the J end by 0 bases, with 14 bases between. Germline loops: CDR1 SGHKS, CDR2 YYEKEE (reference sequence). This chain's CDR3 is CASSQPLGNSYEQYF. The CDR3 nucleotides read TGTGCCAGCAGCCAGCCTTTGGGTAACTCCTACGAGCAGTACTTC.

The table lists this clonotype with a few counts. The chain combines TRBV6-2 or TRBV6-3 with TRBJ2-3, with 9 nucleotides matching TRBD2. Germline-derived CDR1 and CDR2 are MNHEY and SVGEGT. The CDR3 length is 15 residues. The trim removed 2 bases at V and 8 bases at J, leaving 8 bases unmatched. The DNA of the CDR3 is TGTGCCAGCAGTTACGTTGGCGGGGGGGCTTCTACGCAGTATTTT. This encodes CASSYVGGGASTQYF.

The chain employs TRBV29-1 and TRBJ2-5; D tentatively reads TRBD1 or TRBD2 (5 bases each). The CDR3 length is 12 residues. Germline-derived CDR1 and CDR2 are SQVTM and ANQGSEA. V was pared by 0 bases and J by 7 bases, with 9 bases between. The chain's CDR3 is CSVEEGRRTQYF. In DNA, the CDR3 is TGCAGCGTTGAAGAGGGACGACGGACCCAGTACTTC.

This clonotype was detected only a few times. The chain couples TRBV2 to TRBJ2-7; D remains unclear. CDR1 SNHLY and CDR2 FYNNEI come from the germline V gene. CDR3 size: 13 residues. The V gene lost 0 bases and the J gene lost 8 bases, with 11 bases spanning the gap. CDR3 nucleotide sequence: TGTGCCAGCAGTGAAGCGTATATGGGTCAGCAGTACTTC. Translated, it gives CASSEAYMGQQYF.

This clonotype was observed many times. The CDR3 region is CASSQANSGTDTQYF. DNA of the CDR3: TGCGCCAGCAGCCAAGCAAACTCCGGGACAGATACGCAGTATTTT. This chain uses TRBV4-3 with TRBJ2-3; D unclear. This CDR3 spans 15 amino acids. V lost 1 base and J lost 3, with 11 bases in between. Germline V lookup: CDR1 LGHNA, CDR2 YSLEER.

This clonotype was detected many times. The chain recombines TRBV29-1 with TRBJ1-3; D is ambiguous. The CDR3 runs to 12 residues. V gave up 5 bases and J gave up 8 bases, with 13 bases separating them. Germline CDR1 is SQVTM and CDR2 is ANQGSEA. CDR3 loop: CSVQLTLDTIYF. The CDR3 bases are TGCAGCGTTCAACTTACTTTGGACACCATATATTTT.

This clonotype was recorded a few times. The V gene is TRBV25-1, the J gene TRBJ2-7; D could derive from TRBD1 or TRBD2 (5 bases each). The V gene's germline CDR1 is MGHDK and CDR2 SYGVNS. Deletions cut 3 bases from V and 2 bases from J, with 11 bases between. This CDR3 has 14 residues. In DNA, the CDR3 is TGTGCCAGCAGTGAGGAGGACACGACCTACGAGCAGTACTTC. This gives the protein CASSEEDTTYEQYF.

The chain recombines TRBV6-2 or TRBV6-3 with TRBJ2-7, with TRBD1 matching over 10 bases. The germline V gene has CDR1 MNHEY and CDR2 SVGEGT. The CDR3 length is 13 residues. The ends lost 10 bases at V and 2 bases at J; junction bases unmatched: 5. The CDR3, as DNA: TGTGCCACCGGGGACAGGGGAGCCTACGAGCAGTACTTC. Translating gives CATGDRGAYEQYF.

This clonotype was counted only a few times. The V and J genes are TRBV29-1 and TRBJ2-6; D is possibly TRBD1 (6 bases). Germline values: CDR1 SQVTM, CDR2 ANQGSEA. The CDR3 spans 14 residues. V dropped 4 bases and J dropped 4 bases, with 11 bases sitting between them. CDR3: CSVAGVLGANVLTF. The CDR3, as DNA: TGCAGCGTTGCAGGGGTGCTCGGGGCCAACGTCCTGACTTTC.

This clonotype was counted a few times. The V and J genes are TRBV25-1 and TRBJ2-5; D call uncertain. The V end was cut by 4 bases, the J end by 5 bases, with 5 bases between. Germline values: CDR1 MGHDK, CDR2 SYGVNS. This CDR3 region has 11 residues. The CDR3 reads CASSAYETQYF. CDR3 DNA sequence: TGTGCCAGCAGTGCTTATGAGACCCAGTACTTC.

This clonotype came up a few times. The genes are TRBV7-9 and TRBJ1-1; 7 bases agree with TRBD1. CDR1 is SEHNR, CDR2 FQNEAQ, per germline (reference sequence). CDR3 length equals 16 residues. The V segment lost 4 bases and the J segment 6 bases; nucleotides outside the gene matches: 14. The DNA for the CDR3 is TGTGCCAGCAGCTCCCGAGTAAAGGGGGCTGGCGCTGAAGCTTTCTTT. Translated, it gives CASSSRVKGAGAEAFF.

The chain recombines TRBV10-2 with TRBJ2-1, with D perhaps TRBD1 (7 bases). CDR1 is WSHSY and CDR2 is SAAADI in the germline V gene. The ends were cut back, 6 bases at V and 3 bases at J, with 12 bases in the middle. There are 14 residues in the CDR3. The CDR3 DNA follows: TGCGCCAGCAGGGAGGGGGCAATCTACAATGAGCAGTTCTTC. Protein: CASREGAIYNEQFF.

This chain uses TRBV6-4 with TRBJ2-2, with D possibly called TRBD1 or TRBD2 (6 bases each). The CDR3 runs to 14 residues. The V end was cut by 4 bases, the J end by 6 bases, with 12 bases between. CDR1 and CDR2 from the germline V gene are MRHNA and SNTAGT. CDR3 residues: CASSGVGGAGELFF. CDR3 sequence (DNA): TGTGCCAGCAGTGGCGTCGGGGGCGCCGGGGAGCTGTTTTTT.

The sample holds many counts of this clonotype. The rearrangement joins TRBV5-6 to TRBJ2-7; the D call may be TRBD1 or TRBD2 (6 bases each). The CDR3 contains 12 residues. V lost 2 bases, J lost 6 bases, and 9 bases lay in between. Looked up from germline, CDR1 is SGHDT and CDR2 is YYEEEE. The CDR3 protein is CASSFGGGEQYF. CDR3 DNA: TGTGCCAGCAGCTTTGGAGGGGGCGAGCAGTACTTC.

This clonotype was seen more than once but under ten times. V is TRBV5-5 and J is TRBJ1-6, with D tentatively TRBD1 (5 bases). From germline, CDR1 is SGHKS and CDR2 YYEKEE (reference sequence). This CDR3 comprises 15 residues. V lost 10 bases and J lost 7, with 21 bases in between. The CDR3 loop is CASTPSRQGNSPLHF. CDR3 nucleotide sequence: TGTGCCTCCACGCCCAGCCGCCAGGGCAATTCACCCCTCCACTTT.

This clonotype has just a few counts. The DNA of the CDR3 is TGTGCCAGCAGCTACGGACAGCAGCCCACAGATACGCAGTATTTT. It encodes CASSYGQQPTDTQYF. V and J are TRBV7-6 and TRBJ2-3, with D possibly TRBD1 on 6 matching bases. The V gene's germline CDR1 is SGHVS and CDR2 FNYEAQ. The CDR3 length is 15 residues. V was trimmed by 4 bases and J by 2 bases, leaving 13 bases between them.

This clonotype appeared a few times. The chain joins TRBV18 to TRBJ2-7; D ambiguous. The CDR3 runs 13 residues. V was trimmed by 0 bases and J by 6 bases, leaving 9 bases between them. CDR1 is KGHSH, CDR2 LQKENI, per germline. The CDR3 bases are TGTGCCAGCTCACCACCCTCCGTCCGCGAGCAGTACTTC. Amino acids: CASSPPSVREQYF.

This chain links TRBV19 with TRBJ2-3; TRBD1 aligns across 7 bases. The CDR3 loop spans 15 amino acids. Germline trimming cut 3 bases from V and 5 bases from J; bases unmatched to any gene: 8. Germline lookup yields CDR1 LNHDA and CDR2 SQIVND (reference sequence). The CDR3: CASSIGQALVDTQYF. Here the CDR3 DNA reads TGTGCCAGTAGTATCGGACAGGCTCTTGTAGATACGCAGTATTTT.

The CDR3 DNA reads as TGCAGCGTGGTCCACCGTAACAATGAGCAGTTCTTC. Protein sequence: CSVVHRNNEQFF. The chain recombines TRBV29-1 with TRBJ2-1; no reliable D call. V was cut by 6 bases and J by 5 bases, with 11 bases left in between. Per the germline V gene, CDR1 is SQVTM and CDR2 is ANQGSEA. This CDR3 contains 12 residues.